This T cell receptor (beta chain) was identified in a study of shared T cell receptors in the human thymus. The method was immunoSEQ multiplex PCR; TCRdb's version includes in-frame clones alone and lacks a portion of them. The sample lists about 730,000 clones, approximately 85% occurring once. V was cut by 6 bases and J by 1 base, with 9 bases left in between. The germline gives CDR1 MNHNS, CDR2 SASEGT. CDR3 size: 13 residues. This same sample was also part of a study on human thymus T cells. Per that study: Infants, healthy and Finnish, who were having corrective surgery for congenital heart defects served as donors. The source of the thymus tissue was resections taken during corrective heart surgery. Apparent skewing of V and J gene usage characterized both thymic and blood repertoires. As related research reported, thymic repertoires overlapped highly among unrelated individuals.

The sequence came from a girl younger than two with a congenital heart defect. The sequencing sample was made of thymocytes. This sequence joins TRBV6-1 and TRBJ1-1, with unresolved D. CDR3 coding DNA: TGTGCCAGCAGCCTTACAGAGAACACTGAAGCTTTCTTT. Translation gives CASSLTENTEAFF.